This TCR beta chain stems from a study of cytomegalovirus exposure and HLA in healthy donors. Overall study findings and caveats: Accurate prediction of most subjects' HLA-A and HLA-B alleles from TCR beta sequences was reported. Analysis was performed later, and it showed HLA-associated TCR beta chains to be more clonally expanded than equally common others. Investigators reported approximately 150 TCR beta chains as tied to cytomegalovirus. Being productive about 87% or about 30% of the time was typical of most TCR beta V segments in an earlier analysis.

This clone was recorded a few times. Its antigen is still unknown. V lost 0 bases and J 4 bases, leaving 7 bases between the germline ends. This CDR3 comprises 13 residues. Germline V lookup: CDR1 SGHTS, CDR2 YDEGEE. The PCR made use of 60 Vbeta and 13 Jbeta primers. Assay used: immunoSEQ multiplex PCR; TCRdb lists only in-frame clones, some missing. The repertoire includes around 130,000 clones, 8% to 9.5% of them detected once, and 4.5% to 7% sits in the top ten. The source is a man between 35 and 55 years old in good health and CMV-seronegative. Sequencing used PBMCs. The chain combines TRBV5-8 with TRBJ1-2, with unresolved D. CDR3 nucleotides: TGTGCCAGCAGCTTGGTTCAAATCTATGGCTACACCTTC. Its protein product is CASSLVQIYGYTF.